The 10 T cell receptor beta chains below all came from one sample that was sequenced in a study of shared clonotypes between healthy human individuals. Only in-frame clones appear in the TCRdb table, and some are missing; sequencing was by immunoSEQ multiplex PCR. The data contain approximately 640,000 clones, about two thirds of them singletons. The sequenced sample was memory CD4+ T cells sorted from blood. The subset was: CD45RA-negative fraction. Source of these receptors: a woman between 25 and 40 years old in good health.

This sequence joins TRBV7-8 and TRBJ1-1; 7 bases match TRBD1. Germline CDR1 SGHVS, CDR2 FQNEAQ. The CDR3 is made up of 16 amino acids. V was clipped by 5 bases and J by 4 bases; unmatched bases: 13. Here the CDR3 reads CASSPDRVRDGTEAFF. Written as DNA, the CDR3 is TGTGCCAGCAGCCCAGACAGGGTAAGGGACGGCACTGAAGCTTTCTTT.

The chain joins TRBV7-2 to TRBJ2-5; D is ambiguous. This CDR3 contains 13 residues. Germline CDR1 SGHTA, CDR2 FQGNSA. With 5 bases removed from V and 7 bases from J, the gap between germline ends came to 14 bases. CDR3 sequence (DNA): TGTGCCAGCAGCCGAGTAAGGTCGGGGACCCAGTACTTC. The encoded protein is CASSRVRSGTQYF.

The chain uses TRBV7-8 and TRBJ1-2, with D possibly being TRBD1 (5 bases). The ends were cut back, 7 bases at V and 0 bases at J, with 18 bases in the middle. This CDR3 contains 16 residues. Germline CDR1 and CDR2: SGHVS and FQNEAQ. DNA for the CDR3: TGTGCCAGCACCGCTTCGACGGGGGTAGCTAACTATGGCTACACCTTC. Its translation is CASTASTGVANYGYTF.

The CDR3 region has the DNA TGTGCCAGCAGCACTCTAGCGGGAGGGTACAATGAGCAGTTCTTC. It codes for CASSTLAGGYNEQFF. The J gene is TRBJ2-1, the V gene TRBV7-2; TRBD2 matches 12 bases. Germline V lookup: CDR1 SGHTA, CDR2 FQGNSA. The V and J ends lost 5 bases and 4 bases, in that order; junction bases with no gene match: 3. CDR3 length: 15 residues.

The chain combines TRBV11-2 with TRBJ2-1; D is perhaps TRBD2 (6 bases). The germline V and J ends were trimmed by 5 bases and 5 bases, with 16 bases remaining between them. CDR3 length equals 15 residues. The V gene's germline CDR1 is SGHAT and CDR2 FQNNGV. CDR3 in amino acids: CASSNRGMGHNEQFF. The CDR3, as DNA: TGTGCCAGCAGCAACCGGGGGATGGGGCACAATGAGCAGTTCTTC.

The chain couples TRBV7-8 to TRBJ2-7; 9 bases align to TRBD2. In germline, CDR1 is SGHVS, CDR2 FQNEAQ. The CDR3 length is 15 residues. The V segment lost 8 bases and the J segment 3 bases; nucleotides outside the gene matches: 11. The CDR3 DNA sequence: TGTGCCAGCGCGGGGGGGAGGCCGCCTCTCTACGAGCAGTACTTC. Amino acids: CASAGGRPPLYEQYF.

V is TRBV27 and J is TRBJ1-5; 8 nucleotides align to TRBD1. V trimming: 6 bases; J trimming: 0 bases; junction bases outside the gene matches: 13. The CDR3 has 18 amino acids. From germline, CDR1 is MNHEY and CDR2 SMNVEV (reference sequence). This CDR3 is CASRLGQATDPSNQPQHF. The DNA of the CDR3 is TGTGCCAGCAGATTGGGACAGGCGACGGATCCTAGCAATCAGCCCCAGCATTTT.

The J gene is TRBJ2-1, the V gene TRBV19, with 8 positions matching TRBD2. The CDR3 sequence is 16 residues long. V gave up 2 bases and J gave up 2 bases; unmatched junction bases: 5. Germline V gives CDR1 LNHDA, CDR2 SQIVND (reference sequence). The CDR3 DNA sequence: TGTGCCAGTAGTATACTTACTAGCGGAACCTACAATGAGCAGTTCTTC. It translates to CASSILTSGTYNEQFF.

The chain couples TRBV19 to TRBJ2-3, with 9 bases matching TRBD2. The ends lost 5 bases at V and 1 base at J; junction bases unmatched: 7. CDR3 length: 16 amino acids. Germline CDR1 is LNHDA and CDR2 is SQIVND (reference sequence). Written as DNA, the CDR3 is TGTGCCAGTAGTCCAAGACTAGCGGTGGGCACAGATACGCAGTATTTT. Translation gives CASSPRLAVGTDTQYF.

This chain connects TRBV5-1 to TRBJ1-4, with D possibly being TRBD1 (6 bases). Germline-derived CDR1 and CDR2 are SGHRS and YFSETQ. CDR3 size: 14 residues. Trimming removed 4 bases at V and 8 bases at J, with 15 bases between. The CDR3 coding sequence is TGCGCCAGCAGCGCAGGACAGCCCAGGGAAAAACTGTTTTTT. Translated: CASSAGQPREKLFF.